The rows below give T cell receptor beta chains drawn from one sample of a study of shared clonotypes between healthy human individuals. Sequencing used immunoSEQ multiplex PCR; TCRdb keeps in-frame clones, though not all of them. In the table there are around 990,000 clones, 70% to 80% of which are singletons. Material for sequencing was memory CD4+ T cells from PBMCs. These receptors originate from a man younger than 35 in good health. Some clones in this sample may be carry-over from other donors' samples. Both conserved end residues are part of each CDR3. The D gene is left open where the match is weak. Rows may omit the clone size; those that give it use once, few, many or a size class.

NA,NA,TRBJ1-5,TRBV6-5,CASSLWGVGNQPQHF,TGTGCCAGCAGTTTGTGGGGTGTCGGCAATCAGCCCCAGCATTTT
NA,NA,TRBJ2-2,TRBV6-4,CASSDGGSTGELFF,TGTGCCAGCAGTGACGGGGGGAGCACCGGGGAGCTGTTTTTT
NA,NA,TRBJ2-2,TRBV5-1,CARRLQGVGELFF,TGCGCCAGAAGATTACAGGGCGTCGGGGAGCTGTTTTTT
NA,NA,TRBJ2-2,TRBV28,CASSLALVGVTGELFF,TGTGCCAGCAGTTTAGCCCTTGTGGGGGTTACCGGGGAGCTGTTTTTT
NA,few,TRBJ2-3,TRBV4-2,CASSQAERVTDTQYF,TGTGCCAGCAGCCAAGCGGAGAGGGTCACAGATACGCAGTATTTT
NA,NA,TRBJ2-7,TRBV6-6,CASSYPGDSYEQYF,TGTGCCAGCAGTTACCCGGGAGATTCCTACGAGCAGTACTTC
NA,NA,TRBJ2-6,TRBV18,CASFGSGANVLTF,TGTGCCAGCTTCGGGTCTGGGGCCAACGTCCTGACTTTC
TRBD2,once,TRBJ2-1,TRBV6-1,CASTTSAHNEQFF,TGTGCCAGCACCACTAGCGCCCACAATGAGCAGTTCTTC
TRBD2,NA,TRBJ2-7,TRBV29-1,CSVPGLDSYEQYF,TGCAGCGTTCCGGGACTAGACTCCTACGAGCAGTACTTC
TRBD1,NA,TRBJ1-1,TRBV18,CASSQGQGGEAFF,TGTGCCAGCTCACAGGGACAGGGAGGTGAAGCTTTCTTT
NA,NA,TRBJ2-5,TRBV5-1,CASSFLGGGETQYF,TGCGCCAGCAGCTTTCTGGGAGGCGGTGAGACCCAGTACTTC
NA,many,TRBJ2-2,TRBV9,CASSPGPQNTGELFF,TGTGCCAGCAGCCCAGGACCCCAGAACACCGGGGAGCTGTTTTTT
NA,NA,TRBJ2-3,TRBV30,CAWSVPWGSTDTQYF,TGTGCCTGGAGTGTACCTTGGGGGTCGACAGATACGCAGTATTTT
NA,once,TRBJ1-1,TRBV2,CASSPSMNTEAFF,TGTGCCAGCAGTCCCTCGATGAACACTGAAGCTTTCTTT
TRBD2,few,TRBJ2-4,TRBV30,CAWTKGGPNIQYF,TGTGCCTGGACCAAGGGAGGGCCAAACATTCAGTACTTC
TRBD1,NA,TRBJ1-3,TRBV11-2,CASTHRGSGNTIYF,TGTGCCAGCACCCACAGGGGATCTGGAAACACCATATATTTT
TRBD1,NA,TRBJ1-1,TRBV6-5,CASSRQGVGTEAFF,TGTGCCAGCAGTCGACAGGGGGTTGGGACTGAAGCTTTCTTT
NA,NA,TRBJ2-1,TRBV4-2,CASSQDVKGLHPSRFF,TGTGCCAGCAGCCAAGATGTTAAGGGACTCCACCCAAGCCGGTTCTTC
TRBD1,NA,TRBJ2-7,TRBV28,CASSDPGQGAYEQYF,TGTGCCAGCAGTGACCCGGGACAGGGGGCCTACGAGCAGTACTTC
TRBD2,NA,TRBJ2-7,TRBV7-9,CASSLDWGTSTYEQYF,TGTGCCAGCAGCTTAGACTGGGGGACTAGTACCTACGAGCAGTACTTC
NA,NA,TRBJ2-1,TRBV18,CASSPRGQSNEQFF,TGTGCCAGCTCACCGCGGGGGCAGAGCAATGAGCAGTTCTTC
NA,NA,TRBJ2-5,TRBV11-2,CASSQGRETQHF,TGTGCCAGCAGCCAAGGCAGAGAGACCCAGCACTTC
NA,few,TRBJ1-1,TRBV4-2,CASSQGQERAFF,TGTGCCAGCAGCCAAGGCCAGGAGAGGGCTTTCTTT
NA,NA,TRBJ1-4,TRBV30,CAWARPGNEKLFF,TGTGCCTGGGCCCGACCGGGAAATGAAAAACTGTTTTTT
NA,once,TRBJ2-7,TRBV5-1,CASSLELTSSYEQYF,TGCGCCAGCAGCTTGGAACTGACGAGCTCCTACGAGCAGTACTTC
TRBD1,NA,TRBJ1-1,TRBV5-1,CASSSGTANTEAFF,TGCGCCAGCAGTTCCGGGACAGCGAACACTGAAGCTTTCTTT
TRBD1,NA,TRBJ1-1,TRBV30,CAWSVLGTGEAFF,TGTGCCTGGAGTGTTTTAGGGACAGGCGAAGCTTTCTTT
NA,once,TRBJ1-3,TRBV5-1,CASSLVGRASSGNTIYF,TGCGCCAGCAGCTTGGTTGGGCGCGCTAGCTCTGGAAACACCATATATTTT
NA,NA,TRBJ2-7,TRBV20-1,CSAAREYEQYF,TGCAGTGCAGCCCGTGAATACGAGCAGTACTTC
NA,few,TRBJ2-7,TRBV20-1,CSASDYEQYF,TGCAGTGCTAGCGACTACGAGCAGTACTTC
TRBD2,NA,TRBJ2-7,TRBV7-8,CASSPRTSGAYEQYF,TGTGCCAGCAGCCCCCGGACTAGCGGAGCCTACGAGCAGTACTTC
NA,NA,TRBJ2-1,TRBV4-3,CASSQAARGPDHNEQFF,TGCGCCAGCAGCCAAGCGGCCAGGGGCCCGGACCACAATGAGCAGTTCTTC
NA,NA,TRBJ1-2,TRBV5-1,CASSLDRSYGYTF,TGCGCCAGCAGCTTGGACAGGAGCTATGGCTACACCTTC
NA,NA,TRBJ1-2,TRBV7-9,CASSPSTVFYGYTF,TGTGCCAGCAGCCCATCCACAGTCTTCTATGGCTACACCTTC
TRBD2,NA,TRBJ2-3,TRBV19,CASSSPGTNTDTQYF,TGTGCCAGTAGTAGCCCCGGGACTAACACAGATACGCAGTATTTT
NA,NA,TRBJ1-1,TRBV11-1,CASSPDGGGTEAFF,TGTGCCAGCAGCCCGGACGGCGGTGGCACTGAAGCTTTCTTT
TRBD1,once,TRBJ1-2,TRBV29-1,CSVGDRGSYGYTF,TGCAGCGTGGGGGACAGGGGTTCCTATGGCTACACCTTC